This is a list of T cell receptor beta chains from one sample in a study of shared clonotypes between healthy human individuals. This table comes from immunoSEQ multiplex PCR, and its TCRdb copy is limited to in-frame clones, with some not included. Among roughly 680,000 clones listed, 72% were seen once. The specimen was memory CD4+ T cells sorted from blood. Every receptor here comes from a woman in her thirties in good health. Each CDR3 is given with its conserved first and last residue. Fields, in order: CDR3 protein, CDR3 DNA, clone size, D gene, J gene, V gene. D genes are given only for firm matches. Only part of the rows carry a size: once, few, many, or a class if the clone is expanded.

CASSSDSNTDTQYF,TGCGCCAGCAGCTCTGACAGCAACACAGATACGCAGTATTTT,.,.,TRBJ2-3,TRBV5-1
CASSLTGILNTGELFF,TGTGCCAGCAGCTTAACCGGAATACTGAACACCGGGGAGCTGTTTTTT,few,.,TRBJ2-2,TRBV7-2
CASSLRGLAGGATDTQYF,TGTGCCAGCAGCTTAAGAGGACTAGCGGGAGGGGCCACAGATACGCAGTATTTT,few,TRBD2,TRBJ2-3,TRBV11-1
CASSLVRGLNTEAFF,TGTGCCAGCAGCTTAGTCCGGGGGTTGAACACTGAAGCTTTCTTT,.,.,TRBJ1-1,TRBV7-2
CASSKIEPAYNEQFF,TGTGCCAGCAGCAAAATTGAGCCCGCCTACAATGAGCAGTTCTTC,.,.,TRBJ2-1,TRBV14
CASSQESETQYF,TGTGCCAGCAGCCAAGAGAGCGAGACCCAGTACTTC,.,.,TRBJ2-5,TRBV14
CASSLYGITGELFF,TGCGCCAGCAGCTTGTACGGTATCACCGGGGAGCTGTTTTTT,once,.,TRBJ2-2,TRBV5-1
CASSPVKRVAKNIQYF,TGTGCCAGCAGCCCCGTCAAGCGGGTAGCCAAAAACATTCAGTACTTC,.,.,TRBJ2-4,TRBV7-2
CASSLAVGNTEAFF,TGTGCCAGCAGCTTAGCCGTAGGGAACACTGAAGCTTTCTTT,.,.,TRBJ1-1,TRBV7-2
CSAENTEAFF,TGCAGCGCAGAGAACACTGAAGCTTTCTTT,.,.,TRBJ1-1,TRBV29-1
CASRNLAGTGELFF,TGTGCCAGCAGAAACCTCGCGGGGACCGGGGAGCTGTTTTTT,.,.,TRBJ2-2,TRBV6-6
CASSLGQISYEQYF,TGTGCCAGCAGCTTAGGACAGATCTCCTACGAGCAGTACTTC,.,.,TRBJ2-7,TRBV7-8
CASSLSSTGELFF,TGTGCCAGCAGCTTAAGCAGCACCGGGGAGCTGTTTTTT,.,.,TRBJ2-2,TRBV11-3
CASSLQGFNSPLHF,TGTGCCAGCAGCTTACAGGGTTTCAATTCACCCCTCCACTTT,.,.,TRBJ1-6,TRBV7-9
CASSVGASGTYEQYF,TGTGCCAGCAGCGTAGGTGCTAGCGGAACCTACGAGCAGTACTTC,.,TRBD2,TRBJ2-7,TRBV9
CASSLWGPSSGANVLTF,TGCGCCAGCAGCTTGTGGGGCCCTAGCTCTGGGGCCAACGTCCTGACTTTC,.,.,TRBJ2-6,TRBV5-1
CASSRQSSEKLFF,TGTGCCAGCAGCCGTCAAAGCTCCGAAAAACTGTTTTTT,.,.,TRBJ1-4,TRBV28
CASSPAGTGGGNEQFF,TGTGCCAGCAGCCCCGCCGGGACAGGGGGCGGGAATGAGCAGTTCTTC,.,TRBD1,TRBJ2-1,TRBV5-4
CASSLWQDGGTQYF,TGTGCCAGCAGCTTGTGGCAGGATGGGGGGACCCAGTACTTC,.,.,TRBJ2-5,TRBV5-4
CASSLGQGSNTEAFF,TGTGCCAGCAGCTTGGGACAGGGCAGCAACACTGAAGCTTTCTTT,once,TRBD1,TRBJ1-1,TRBV5-4
CASSPRAGEEQFF,TGTGCCAGCAGCCCCCGGGCGGGAGAAGAGCAGTTCTTC,.,TRBD2,TRBJ2-1,TRBV11-3
CASSPGGAGASYNEQFF,TGTGCCAGCAGTCCGGGGGGTGCGGGAGCCTCTTACAATGAGCAGTTCTTC,.,TRBD2,TRBJ2-1,TRBV7-9
CASSLDRNSNQPQHF,TGTGCCAGCAGTCTCGACAGGAACAGCAATCAGCCCCAGCATTTT,.,.,TRBJ1-5,TRBV7-2
CASSPPRQGAGGELFF,TGTGCCAGCTCACCACCGAGACAGGGGGCCGGCGGGGAGCTGTTTTTT,.,TRBD1,TRBJ2-2,TRBV18
CASRLRGTKNIQYF,TGTGCCAGCAGACTCAGGGGAACCAAAAACATTCAGTACTTC,.,.,TRBJ2-4,TRBV5-6
CASGAGQGREQYF,TGTGCCAGCGGAGCGGGACAGGGCCGCGAGCAGTACTTC,few,TRBD1,TRBJ2-7,TRBV2
CASSLASRGYEQYF,TGTGCCAGCAGCTTAGCGTCCAGGGGGTACGAGCAGTACTTC,.,TRBD1,TRBJ2-7,TRBV7-9
CASSDGGPYNEQFF,TGCGCCAGCAGTGACGGGGGACCCTACAATGAGCAGTTCTTC,.,.,TRBJ2-1,TRBV10-1
CASRVAGNQETQYF,TGTGCCAGTAGAGTAGCGGGGAACCAAGAGACCCAGTACTTC,.,TRBD2,TRBJ2-5,TRBV19
CASSLPNSWNEQFF,TGTGCCAGCAGTTTACCGAACTCTTGGAATGAGCAGTTCTTC,.,.,TRBJ2-1,TRBV28
CASMKTGHTLYEQYF,TGTGCCAGCATGAAAACGGGACATACACTCTACGAGCAGTACTTC,once,.,TRBJ2-7,TRBV6-1
CASSLAGLAAADTQYF,TGTGCCAGCAGCTTAGCCGGACTAGCTGCGGCAGATACGCAGTATTTT,.,TRBD2,TRBJ2-3,TRBV7-6
CASSTGTGPYEQYF,TGTGCCAGCTCAACCGGGACAGGGCCCTACGAGCAGTACTTC,once,TRBD1,TRBJ2-7,TRBV18
CASRTSNQPQHF,TGTGCTAGCAGGACGAGCAATCAGCCCCAGCATTTT,.,.,TRBJ1-5,TRBV28
CASSRGNYEQYF,TGTGCCAGTAGTCGGGGAAACTACGAGCAGTACTTC,.,.,TRBJ2-7,TRBV19
CASSSRTGESGELFF,TGTGCCAGCAGCTCTCGGACAGGGGAGTCCGGGGAGCTGTTTTTT,.,TRBD1,TRBJ2-2,TRBV7-3
CASRWWTSTGELFF,TGCGCCAGCAGATGGTGGACTAGCACCGGGGAGCTGTTTTTT,few,TRBD2,TRBJ2-2,TRBV5-1
CASRDLKQGGSNQPQHF,TGTGCCAGCAGAGATCTCAAACAGGGGGGTAGCAATCAGCCCCAGCATTTT,.,.,TRBJ1-5,TRBV21-1
CASSSQNGGDQPQHF,TGTGCCAGCAGCTCCCAAAACGGGGGAGATCAGCCCCAGCATTTT,.,.,TRBJ1-5,TRBV5-5
CASSLRAGPGNTQYF,TGCGCCAGCAGCTTAAGGGCGGGGCCGGGGAATACGCAGTATTTT,.,.,TRBJ2-3,TRBV5-1
CASKWQGARNQPQHF,TGTGCCAGCAAGTGGCAGGGGGCGAGGAATCAGCCCCAGCATTTT,.,TRBD1,TRBJ1-5,TRBV28
CASNGEALAASIQQFF,TGTGCCAGCAATGGGGAGGCACTAGCGGCCTCCATTCAGCAGTTCTTC,many,TRBD2,TRBJ2-1,TRBV2
CASSHEAPGLAGPSSYNEQFF,TGCGCCAGCAGCCATGAGGCACCGGGACTAGCGGGACCCAGCTCCTACAATGAGCAGTTCTTC,.,TRBD2,TRBJ2-1,TRBV4-1
CASRNLGVTDTQYF,TGTGCCAGCAGAAACTTAGGGGTCACAGATACGCAGTATTTT,.,.,TRBJ2-3,TRBV9